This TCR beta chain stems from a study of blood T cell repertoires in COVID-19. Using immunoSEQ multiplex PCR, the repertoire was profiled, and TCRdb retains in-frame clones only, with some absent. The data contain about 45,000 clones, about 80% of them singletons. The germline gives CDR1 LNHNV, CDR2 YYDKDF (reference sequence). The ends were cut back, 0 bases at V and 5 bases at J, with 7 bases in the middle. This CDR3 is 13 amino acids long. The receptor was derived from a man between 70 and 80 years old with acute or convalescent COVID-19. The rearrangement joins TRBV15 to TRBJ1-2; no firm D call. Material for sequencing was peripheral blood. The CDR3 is CATSRERNYGYTF. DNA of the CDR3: TGTGCCACCAGCAGAGAGCGGAATTATGGCTACACCTTC.